This T cell receptor (beta chain) was observed in a study of technical replicates of blood from a few donors. TCRdb's table, derived via immunoSEQ multiplex PCR, lists solely in-frame clones and lacks some. Among around 92,000 clones listed, approximately 94% were seen once. V was trimmed by 5 bases and J by 0 bases, leaving 7 bases between them. In germline, CDR1 is SNHLY, CDR2 FYNNEI. The CDR3 consists of 13 residues. The table lists this clone with a few counts. Input material: T cells isolated from PBMCs. This TCR was sampled from a human donor in good health. The chain joins TRBV2 to TRBJ1-1; D not resolved. DNA for the CDR3: TGTGCCAGCAGTTCCCGGTTGAACACTGAAGCTTTCTTT. Its protein is CASSSRLNTEAFF.